Each of the 23 T cell receptor beta chains below was sequenced from the same sample in a study of cytomegalovirus exposure and HLA in healthy donors. Researchers ran the PCR with 60 Vbeta and 13 Jbeta primers. Libraries were prepared by immunoSEQ multiplex PCR; TCRdb keeps only in-frame clonotypes and omits some of them. This sample has 100,000 to 150,000 clones, with about two thirds found just once. Specimen: PBMCs. All receptors come from a man aged 45 to 65 in good health and CMV-seropositive.

This chain uses TRBV6-5 with TRBJ2-1, with TRBD2 as a possible D gene (6 bases). This CDR3 is 14 amino acids long. V shed 2 bases and J shed 5 bases, with 10 bases lying between them. Germline CDR1 MNHEY, CDR2 SVGAGI. CDR3 loop: CASSYGRDHNEQFF. The CDR3 DNA is TGTGCCAGCAGTTACGGGCGGGACCACAATGAGCAGTTCTTC.

This clone occurred a few times. This rearrangement joins TRBV14 to TRBJ2-3; D is ambiguous. CDR1 and CDR2 (germline): SGHDN, FVKESK. The CDR3 loop spans 12 amino acids. V was clipped by 5 bases and J by 6 bases, with 9 bases between them. The chain's CDR3 is CASSYQVDTQYF. The CDR3 DNA reads as TGTGCCAGCAGCTATCAGGTCGATACGCAGTATTTT.

This clone is categorized as medium-sized. The chain carries TRBV5-5 and TRBJ2-7; perhaps TRBD2 as D (5 bases). Deletions cut 0 bases from V and 5 bases from J, with 9 bases between. The CDR3 spans 13 residues. Germline V lookup: CDR1 SGHKS, CDR2 YYEKEE (reference sequence). The CDR3 protein is CASSLVGSDEQYF. The CDR3 nucleotides are TGTGCCAGCAGCTTGGTGGGGAGTGACGAGCAGTACTTC.

This clone was seen ten or more times. Germline and junction disagree at one end, which may indicate a read error. The rearrangement uses TRBV5-3 and TRBJ1-4, with D maybe TRBD1 (5 bases). Being an ORF, TRBV5-3 has a function that is uncertain. CDR3 length: 10 amino acids. CDR3 sequence (DNA): TGTGCCAGCTTTGACCCAGGGAGGGTTTTT. Amino acids: CASFDPGRVF.

This rearrangement joins TRBV2 to TRBJ1-2; possibly TRBD1 for D (6 bases). The CDR3 is 13 amino acids. Germline loops: CDR1 SNHLY, CDR2 FYNNEI. Trimming cost V 8 bases and J 8 bases, with 18 bases left between them. The CDR3 coding sequence is TGTGCCAGCGGAGGACAGCCTACGTTCGGCTACACCTTC. This gives the protein CASGGQPTFGYTF.

This chain connects TRBV7-9 to TRBJ2-3, with D possibly TRBD2 on 5 matching bases. CDR3 size: 15 residues. Germline-derived CDR1 and CDR2 are SEHNR and FQNEAQ (reference sequence). V was clipped by 4 bases and J by 0 bases, with 11 bases between them. The CDR3 DNA reads TGTGCCAGCAGCTCGAGGGCGGCGAGCACAGATACGCAGTATTTT. Translating gives CASSSRAASTDTQYF.

Only one count was recorded for this clone. As DNA, the CDR3 is TGTGCCAGCAGATTGGCAGGAGGAGAGACCCAGTACTTC. Translation: CASRLAGGETQYF. The V gene is TRBV7-9, the J gene TRBJ2-5, with D possibly being TRBD2 (5 bases). Germline V CDR1 and CDR2: SEHNR, FQNEAQ (reference sequence). This CDR3 spans 13 amino acids. V was pared by 6 bases and J by 4 bases, with 12 bases between.

The CDR3 loop is CASSQDWRQRYDYGYTF. The CDR3 DNA reads as TGCGCCAGCAGCCAAGATTGGCGGCAGCGTTACGACTATGGCTACACCTTC. The chain combines TRBV4-1 with TRBJ1-2; unclear D gene. The CDR3 runs to 17 residues. The germline CDR1 and CDR2 sequences are MGHRA and YSYEKL. Trimming stripped 0 bases from V and 3 bases from J, with 17 bases between.

Comment on this clone: Other DNA sequences of this sample code for an identical CDR3. The rearrangement uses TRBV5-1 and TRBJ2-2; D may be TRBD1 (6 bases). Germline assignment: CDR1 SGHRS and CDR2 YFSETQ. The CDR3 is made up of 13 amino acids. Trimming pared 2 bases from V and 6 bases from J, leaving 8 bases between. The CDR3 coding sequence is TGCGCCAGCAGCTTAGGGGGACCCGGGGAGCTGTTTTTT. It codes for CASSLGGPGELFF.

The gene calls are TRBV10-3 and TRBJ2-5; 7 bases agree with TRBD1. Germline CDR1 ENHRY, CDR2 SYGVKD. There are 15 residues in the CDR3. J was trimmed by 3 bases and V by 0 bases; bases with no gene match: 4. CDR3 sequence: CAISESIQGEETQYF. Written as DNA, the CDR3 is TGTGCCATCAGTGAGTCGATTCAGGGGGAAGAGACCCAGTACTTC.

The chain uses TRBV11-3 and TRBJ2-1; 9 nucleotides match TRBD1. CDR3 length: 13 amino acids. The germline V gene encodes CDR1 SGHNT and CDR2 YENEEA. V was pared by 5 bases and J by 8 bases, with 4 bases of the junction left unmatched. This CDR3 is CASSPGTGYEQFF. CDR3 DNA sequence: TGTGCCAGCAGCCCAGGGACAGGGTATGAGCAGTTCTTC.

The chain uses TRBV5-6 and TRBJ2-3; 7 bases are a match to TRBD1. V lost 6 bases and J lost 3; bases outside the gene matches: 10. The V gene's germline CDR1 is SGHDT and CDR2 YYEEEE. This CDR3 comprises 15 residues. CDR3 sequence: CASTIPGQQTDTQYF. CDR3 nucleotide sequence: TGTGCCAGCACTATCCCGGGACAGCAAACAGATACGCAGTATTTT.

V and J are TRBV5-1 and TRBJ1-2, with 7 positions matching TRBD1. J was trimmed by 2 bases and V by 0 bases; bases with no gene match: 4. This CDR3 region has 15 residues. The V gene's germline CDR1 is SGHRS and CDR2 YFSETQ. The DNA for the CDR3 is TGCGCCAGCAGCTTGGAGGGACAGAAGAACTATGGCTACACCTTC. Translation: CASSLEGQKNYGYTF.

The V and J genes are TRBV19 and TRBJ1-2; TRBD1 aligns across 9 bases. The CDR3 is made up of 14 amino acids. From germline, CDR1 is LNHDA and CDR2 SQIVND (reference sequence). The V gene end was trimmed by 3 bases and the J gene end by 5 bases; junction bases not matched to a gene: 4. The chain's CDR3 is CASSITGQGYGYTF. In DNA, the CDR3 is TGTGCCAGTAGTATCACAGGACAGGGGTATGGCTACACCTTC.

This sequence joins TRBV27 and TRBJ1-5; the match to TRBD1 covers 11 bases. J was trimmed by 7 bases and V by 7 bases; bases with no gene match: 15. CDR1 and CDR2 from the germline V gene are MNHEY and SMNVEV (reference sequence). This CDR3 contains 17 residues. As DNA, the CDR3 is TGTGCCAGCATTCCCACCGGGACAGGGGGTCTAGGACAGCCCCAGCATTTT. Its protein product is CASIPTGTGGLGQPQHF.

The table lists this clone with a few counts. CDR3 bases: TGCGCCAGCAGCTTGACGGACAGGGTCCACATGAACACTGAAGCTTTCTTT. Encoded protein: CASSLTDRVHMNTEAFF. V gene TRBV5-1 combines with J gene TRBJ1-1; TRBD1 matches 8 bases. The junction had 8 bases not matched to a gene; V was cut back by 1 base and J by 0 bases. Germline V lookup: CDR1 SGHRS, CDR2 YFSETQ. CDR3 length: 17 residues.

This rearrangement joins TRBV28 to TRBJ2-7, with 7 bases identical to TRBD2. After removal of 11 bases from V and 6 bases from J, the junction contained 10 bases not matched to a gene. The CDR3 has 12 residues. CDR1 and CDR2 from the germline V gene are MDHEN and SYDVKM. The CDR3 region has the DNA TGTGCCTGCCAAAGGACGGGGGGCGAGCAGTACTTC. Translation: CACQRTGGEQYF.

The chain has TRBV7-9 and TRBJ2-1; 8 nucleotides agree with TRBD2. The germline V gene has CDR1 SEHNR and CDR2 FQNEAQ (reference sequence). The CDR3 has 14 amino acids. The V segment lost 2 bases and the J segment 7 bases; nucleotides outside the gene matches: 4. CDR3 nucleotide sequence: TGTGCCAGCAGCTTAAGCGGGAGTGGAAATGAGCAGTTCTTC. Its protein is CASSLSGSGNEQFF.

This sequence joins TRBV4-3 and TRBJ2-7; TRBD2 matches 7 bases. CDR3 length: 15 amino acids. Trimming took 1 base from V and 1 from J; bases not matched to a gene: 4. Per germline, CDR1 LGHNA and CDR2 YSLEER. In nucleotides, the CDR3 is TGCGCCAGCAGCCAAGTGCTGGGGGGGTCCTACGAGCAGTACTTC. Its translation: CASSQVLGGSYEQYF.

About this clone itself: At the DNA level, this CDR3 is encoded by other sequences in the same sample as well. The chain has TRBV5-1 and TRBJ1-2, with 7 positions matching TRBD1. Trimming took 3 bases from V and 8 from J; bases not matched to a gene: 4. CDR1 is SGHRS, CDR2 YFSETQ, per germline. This CDR3 region has 12 residues. This CDR3 is CASSWDRGGYTF. In nucleotides, the CDR3 is TGCGCCAGCAGCTGGGACAGAGGCGGCTACACCTTC.

This chain joins TRBV27 and TRBJ2-2, with D tentatively TRBD2 (6 bases). The V end was cut by 3 bases, the J end by 0 bases, with 14 bases between. CDR3 length: 17 amino acids. Germline values: CDR1 MNHEY, CDR2 SMNVEV (reference sequence). CDR3 amino acids: CASSFGPGTPNTGELFF. CDR3 DNA: TGTGCCAGCAGTTTTGGCCCCGGGACTCCGAACACCGGGGAGCTGTTTTTT.

This clone was counted between two and nine times. The chain recombines TRBV5-1 with TRBJ1-5; D is unresolved. V gave up 0 bases and J gave up 0 bases, with 10 bases separating them. Germline V lookup: CDR1 SGHRS, CDR2 YFSETQ. The CDR3 runs 16 residues. The CDR3 loop is CASSLGGSDSNQPQHF. DNA for the CDR3: TGCGCCAGCAGCTTGGGAGGCAGTGATAGCAATCAGCCCCAGCATTTT.

The V call is TRBV18, the J call TRBJ1-1, with TRBD1 identical over 8 bases. CDR1 and CDR2 (germline): KGHSH, LQKENI. The CDR3 runs 13 residues. V trimming: 8 bases; J trimming: 5 bases; junction bases outside the gene matches: 7. The CDR3 protein is CASGDRGLTEAFF. As DNA, the CDR3 is TGTGCCAGCGGAGACAGGGGATTAACTGAAGCTTTCTTT.